The entry below describes one T cell receptor (beta chain). TCRdb's copy holds only in-frame clones and misses some; the assay was immunoSEQ multiplex PCR. The repertoire has 70,000 to 75,000 clones, less than 90% of them found once; the top ten carry about 4.7%. This sample is part of a study of PD-L1 blockade in urothelial cancer. At the level of the study: The number of prior chemotherapy regimens per patient was 0 to 3. Each blood sample yielded a median of about 150,000 T cells.

Germline V gives CDR1 SGHTA, CDR2 FQGNSA. The CDR3 sequence is 16 residues long. Unmatched junction bases numbered 10, after V lost 5 bases and J lost 6 bases. The sample here was PBMCs, taken around atezolizumab (anti-PD-L1) treatment. The chain employs TRBV7-2 and TRBJ2-3; 11 positions match TRBD1. The clonotype originates from a man between 65 and 80 years old with urothelial cancer. In DNA, the CDR3 is TGTGCCAGCAGCAAGGGGACCGGGACAGGGGGGGATACGCAGTATTTT. It is translated as CASSKGTGTGGDTQYF.